The clone carrying this TCR beta chain was detected only a few times. Produced via immunoSEQ multiplex PCR; TCRdb's table is partial and in-frame only. The sample yields some 140,000 clones, around 83% seen once. These data originate in a study of blood T cell repertoires in COVID-19. For the study at large: T cells, B-cell-depleted T cells, or PBMCs supplied cDNA or gDNA.

Germline CDR1 reads LNHDA; CDR2 reads SQIVND (reference sequence). V gave up 5 bases and J gave up 3 bases, with 14 bases separating them. This CDR3 is built from 15 residues. Followed over time, Seattle patients had been enrolled while infection was active. Sequencing input: peripheral blood. The chain carries TRBV19 and TRBJ1-5, with D hard to call. This clonotype originated in a woman aged 60-75 years with COVID-19, enrolled during active disease. CDR3 sequence: CASSVPGNLNQPQHF. CDR3 in DNA: TGTGCCAGTAGTGTCCCCGGGAACCTCAATCAGCCCCAGCATTTT.